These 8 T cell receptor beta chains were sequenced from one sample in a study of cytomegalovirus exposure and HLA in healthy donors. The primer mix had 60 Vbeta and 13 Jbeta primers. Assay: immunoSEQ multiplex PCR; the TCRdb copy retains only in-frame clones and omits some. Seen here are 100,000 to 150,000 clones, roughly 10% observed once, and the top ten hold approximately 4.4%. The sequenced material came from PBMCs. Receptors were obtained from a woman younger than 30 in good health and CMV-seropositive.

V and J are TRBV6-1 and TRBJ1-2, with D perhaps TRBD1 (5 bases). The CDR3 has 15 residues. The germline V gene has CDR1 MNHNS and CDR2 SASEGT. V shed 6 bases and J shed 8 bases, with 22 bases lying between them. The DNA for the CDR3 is TGTGCCAGCAGCCCAACTTGGGGGACGGGGGGAGGCTACACCTTC. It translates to CASSPTWGTGGGYTF.

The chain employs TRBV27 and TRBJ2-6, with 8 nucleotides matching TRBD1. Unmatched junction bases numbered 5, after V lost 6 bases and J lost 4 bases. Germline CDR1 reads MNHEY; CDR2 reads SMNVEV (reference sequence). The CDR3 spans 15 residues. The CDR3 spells CASSGQGTGANVLTF. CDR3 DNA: TGTGCCAGCAGCGGACAGGGTACAGGGGCCAACGTCCTGACTTTC.

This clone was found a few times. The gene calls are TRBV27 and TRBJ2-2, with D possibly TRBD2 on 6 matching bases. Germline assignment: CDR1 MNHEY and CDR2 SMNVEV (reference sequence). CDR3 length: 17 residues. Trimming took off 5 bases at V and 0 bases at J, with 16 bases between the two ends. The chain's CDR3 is CASSPSAFFPNTGELFF. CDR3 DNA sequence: TGTGCCAGCAGTCCTAGCGCCTTTTTTCCGAACACCGGGGAGCTGTTTTTT.

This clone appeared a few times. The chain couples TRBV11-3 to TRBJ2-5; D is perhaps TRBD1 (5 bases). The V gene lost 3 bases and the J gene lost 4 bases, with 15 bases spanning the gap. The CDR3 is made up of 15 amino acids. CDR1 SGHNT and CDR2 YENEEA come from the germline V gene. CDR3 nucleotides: TGTGCCAGCAGCTTTACTATTCGAAGGGGAGAGACCCAGTACTTC. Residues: CASSFTIRRGETQYF.

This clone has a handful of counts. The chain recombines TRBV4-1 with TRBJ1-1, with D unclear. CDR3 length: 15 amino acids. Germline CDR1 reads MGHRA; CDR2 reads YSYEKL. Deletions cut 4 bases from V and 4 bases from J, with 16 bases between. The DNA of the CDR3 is TGCGCCAGCAGCCCCAGAGTTACGCAGGCCACTGAAGCTTTCTTT. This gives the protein CASSPRVTQATEAFF.

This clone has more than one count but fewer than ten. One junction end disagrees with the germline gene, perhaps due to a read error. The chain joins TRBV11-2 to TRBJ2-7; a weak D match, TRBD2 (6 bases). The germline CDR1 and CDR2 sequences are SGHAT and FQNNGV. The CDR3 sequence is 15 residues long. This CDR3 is CASSLDRGAGTEQYF. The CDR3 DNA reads TGTGCCAGCAGCCTAGATCGGGGCGCGGGAACCGAGCAGTACTTC.

The CDR3 region is CASSRTENIQYF. In nucleotides, the CDR3 is TGTGCCAGCAGCCGTACGGAGAACATTCAGTACTTC. The chain has TRBV5-6 and TRBJ2-4; no firm D call. Between the trimmed V and J ends, which lost 4 bases and 7 bases, there was a span of 9 bases. The CDR3 runs 12 residues. Germline CDR1 reads SGHDT; CDR2 reads YYEEEE.

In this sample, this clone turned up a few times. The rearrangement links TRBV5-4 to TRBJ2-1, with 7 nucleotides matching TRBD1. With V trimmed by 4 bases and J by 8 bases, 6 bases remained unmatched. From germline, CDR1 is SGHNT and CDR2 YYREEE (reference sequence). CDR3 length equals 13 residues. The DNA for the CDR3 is TGTGCCAGCAGCGCCCTAACAGGGGATGAGCAGTTCTTC. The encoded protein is CASSALTGDEQFF.